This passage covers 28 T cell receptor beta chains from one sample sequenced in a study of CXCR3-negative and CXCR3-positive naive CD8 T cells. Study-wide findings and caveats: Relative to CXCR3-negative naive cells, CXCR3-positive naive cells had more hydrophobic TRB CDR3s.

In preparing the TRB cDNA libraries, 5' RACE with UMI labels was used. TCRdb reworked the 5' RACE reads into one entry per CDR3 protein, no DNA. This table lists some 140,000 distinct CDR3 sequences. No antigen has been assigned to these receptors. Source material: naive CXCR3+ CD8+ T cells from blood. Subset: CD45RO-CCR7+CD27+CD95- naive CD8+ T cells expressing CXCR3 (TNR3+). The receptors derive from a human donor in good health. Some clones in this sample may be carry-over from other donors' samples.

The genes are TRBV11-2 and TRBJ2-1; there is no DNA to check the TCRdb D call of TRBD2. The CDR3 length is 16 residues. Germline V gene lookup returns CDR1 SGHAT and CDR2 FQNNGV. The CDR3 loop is CASSLDAGEPYNEQFF.

The CDR3 spells CSARTQFWTGRDEKLFF. The chain combines TRBV20-1 with TRBJ1-4; the D gene TCRdb calls, TRBD1, cannot be checked with no DNA. The CDR3 loop spans 17 amino acids. Germline V CDR1 and CDR2: DFQATT, SNEGSKA (reference sequence).

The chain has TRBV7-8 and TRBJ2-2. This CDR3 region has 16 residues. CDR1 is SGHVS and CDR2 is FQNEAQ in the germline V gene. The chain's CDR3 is CASSLRGLPNTGELFF.

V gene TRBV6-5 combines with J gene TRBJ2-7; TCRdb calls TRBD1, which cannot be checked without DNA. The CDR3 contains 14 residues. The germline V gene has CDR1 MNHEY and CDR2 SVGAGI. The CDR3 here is CASSYGSGSYEQYF.

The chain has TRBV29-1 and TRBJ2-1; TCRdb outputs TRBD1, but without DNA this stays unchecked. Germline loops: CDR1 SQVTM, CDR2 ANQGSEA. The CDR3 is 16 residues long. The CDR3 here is CSVDRGGGFSYNEQFF.

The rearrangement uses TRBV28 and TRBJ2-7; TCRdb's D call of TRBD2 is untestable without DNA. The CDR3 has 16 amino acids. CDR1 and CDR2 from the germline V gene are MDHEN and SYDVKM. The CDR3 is CASSLPLAGGSYEQYF.

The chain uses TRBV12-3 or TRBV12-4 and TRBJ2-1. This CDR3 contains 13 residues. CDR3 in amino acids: CASSPRTSNEQFF.

The CDR3 protein is CASSFMLTSGRESSYNEQFF. The chain combines TRBV28 with TRBJ2-1; TCRdb selects TRBD2, and the lack of DNA leaves this call unchecked. CDR3 size: 20 residues. CDR1 MDHEN and CDR2 SYDVKM come from the germline V gene.

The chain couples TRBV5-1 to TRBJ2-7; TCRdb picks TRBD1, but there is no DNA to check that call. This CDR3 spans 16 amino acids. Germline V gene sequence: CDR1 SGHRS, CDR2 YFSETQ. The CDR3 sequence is CASSLAGTRGSFEQYF.

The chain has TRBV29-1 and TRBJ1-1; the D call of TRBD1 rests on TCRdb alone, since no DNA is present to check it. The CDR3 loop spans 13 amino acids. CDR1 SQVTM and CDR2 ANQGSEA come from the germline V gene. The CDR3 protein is CSVLQGEGTEAFF.

The CDR3 is CSVAGGGRTEAFF. The rearrangement joins TRBV29-1 to TRBJ1-1; TCRdb outputs TRBD1, but without DNA this stays unchecked. CDR1 and CDR2 (germline): SQVTM, ANQGSEA. The CDR3 length is 13 residues.

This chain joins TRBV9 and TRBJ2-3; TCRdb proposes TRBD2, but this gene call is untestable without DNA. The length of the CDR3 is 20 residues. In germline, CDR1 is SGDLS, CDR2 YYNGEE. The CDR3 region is CASSLTFRLAGGPSTDTQYF.

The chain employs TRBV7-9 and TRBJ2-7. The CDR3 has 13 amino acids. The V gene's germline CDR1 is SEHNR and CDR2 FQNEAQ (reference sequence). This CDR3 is CASSLAASYEQYF. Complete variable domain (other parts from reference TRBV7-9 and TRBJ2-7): DTGVSQNPRHKITKRGQNVTFRCDPISEHNRLYWYRQTLGQGPEFLTYFQNEAQLEKSRLLSDRFSAERPKGSFSTLEIQRTEQGDSAMYLCASSLAASYEQYFGPGTRLTVT.

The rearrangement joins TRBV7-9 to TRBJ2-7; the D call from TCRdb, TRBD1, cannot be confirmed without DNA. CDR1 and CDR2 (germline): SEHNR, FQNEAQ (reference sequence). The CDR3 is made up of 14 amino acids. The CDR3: CASSPTGGLDEQYF. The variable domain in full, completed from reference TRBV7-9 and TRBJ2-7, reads DTGVSQNPRHKITKRGQNVTFRCDPISEHNRLYWYRQTLGQGPEFLTYFQNEAQLEKSRLLSDRFSAERPKGSFSTLEIQRTEQGDSAMYLCASSPTGGLDEQYFGPGTRLTVT.

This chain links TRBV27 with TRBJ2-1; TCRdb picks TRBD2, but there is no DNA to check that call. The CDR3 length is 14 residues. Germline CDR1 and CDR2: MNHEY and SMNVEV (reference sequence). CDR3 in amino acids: CASGTSGSYNEQFF.

The CDR3 reads CSARRSGSYEQYF. The V and J genes are TRBV20-1 and TRBJ2-7. The CDR3 runs 13 residues. CDR1 and CDR2 from the germline V gene are DFQATT and SNEGSKA (reference sequence).

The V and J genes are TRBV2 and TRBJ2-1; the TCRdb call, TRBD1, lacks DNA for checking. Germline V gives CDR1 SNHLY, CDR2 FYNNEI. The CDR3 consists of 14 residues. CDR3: CASSERGQVHEQFF.

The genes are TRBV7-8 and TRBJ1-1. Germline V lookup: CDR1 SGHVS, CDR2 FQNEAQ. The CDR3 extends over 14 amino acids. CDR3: CASSLEVGGTEAFF.

The CDR3 loop reads CASSYEGYEQYF. V and J are TRBV6-2 or TRBV6-3 and TRBJ2-7; TCRdb outputs TRBD2, but without DNA this stays unchecked. The V gene's germline CDR1 is MNHEY and CDR2 SVGEGT. The CDR3 is made up of 12 amino acids.

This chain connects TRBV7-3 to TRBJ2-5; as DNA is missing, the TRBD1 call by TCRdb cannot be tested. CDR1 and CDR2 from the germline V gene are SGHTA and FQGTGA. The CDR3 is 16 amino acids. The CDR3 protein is CASSLGMTGIQETQYF.

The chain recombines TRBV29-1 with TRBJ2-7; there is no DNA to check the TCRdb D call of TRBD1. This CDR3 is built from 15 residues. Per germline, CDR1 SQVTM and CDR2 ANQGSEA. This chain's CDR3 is CSVEEAETGEYEQYF.

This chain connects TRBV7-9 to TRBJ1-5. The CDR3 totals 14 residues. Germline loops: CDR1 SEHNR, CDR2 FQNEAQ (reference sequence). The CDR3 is CASSLSDTNQPQHF.

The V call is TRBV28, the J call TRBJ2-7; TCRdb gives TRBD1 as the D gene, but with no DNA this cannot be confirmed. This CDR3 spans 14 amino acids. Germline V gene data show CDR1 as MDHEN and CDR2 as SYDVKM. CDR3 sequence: CASRPTGVPYEQYF.

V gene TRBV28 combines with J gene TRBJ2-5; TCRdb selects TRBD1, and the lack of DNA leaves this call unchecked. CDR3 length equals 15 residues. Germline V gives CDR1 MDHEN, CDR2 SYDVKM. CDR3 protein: CASSFRGPTEQTQYF. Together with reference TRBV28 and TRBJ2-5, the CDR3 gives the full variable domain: DVKVTQSSRYLVKRTGEKVFLECVQDMDHENMFWYRQDPGLGLRLIYFSYDVKMKEKGDIPEGYSVSREKKERFSLILESASTNQTSMYLCASSFRGPTEQTQYFGPGTRLLVL.

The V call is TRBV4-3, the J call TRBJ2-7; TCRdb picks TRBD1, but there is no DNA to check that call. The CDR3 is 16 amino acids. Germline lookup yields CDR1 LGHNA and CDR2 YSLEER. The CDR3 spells CASSQDRGTVEYEQYF.

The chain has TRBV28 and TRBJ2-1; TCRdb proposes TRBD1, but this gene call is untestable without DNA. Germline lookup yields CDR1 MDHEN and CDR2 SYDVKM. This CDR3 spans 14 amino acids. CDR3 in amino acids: CASSLGGELNEQFF.

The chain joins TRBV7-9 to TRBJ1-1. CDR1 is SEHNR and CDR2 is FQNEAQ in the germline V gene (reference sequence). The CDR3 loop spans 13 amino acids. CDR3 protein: CASRGGGDTEAFF. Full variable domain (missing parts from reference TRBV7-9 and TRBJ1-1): DTGVSQNPRHKITKRGQNVTFRCDPISEHNRLYWYRQTLGQGPEFLTYFQNEAQLEKSRLLSDRFSAERPKGSFSTLEIQRTEQGDSAMYLCASRGGGDTEAFFGQGTRLTVV.

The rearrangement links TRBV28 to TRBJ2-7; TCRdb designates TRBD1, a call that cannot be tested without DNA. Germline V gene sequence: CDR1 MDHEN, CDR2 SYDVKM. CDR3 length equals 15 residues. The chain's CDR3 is CASSLFYRGTDEQYF.